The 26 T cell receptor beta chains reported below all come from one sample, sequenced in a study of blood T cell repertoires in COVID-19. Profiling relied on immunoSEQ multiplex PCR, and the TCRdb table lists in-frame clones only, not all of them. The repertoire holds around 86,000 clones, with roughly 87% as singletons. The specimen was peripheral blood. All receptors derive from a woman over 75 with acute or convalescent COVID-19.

The CDR3 sequence: CASSYGGGTNYGYTF. The CDR3 DNA is TGTGCCAGCAGTTACGGCGGCGGCACCAACTATGGCTACACCTTC. The chain combines TRBV5-6 with TRBJ1-2; D is ambiguous. Germline loops: CDR1 SGHDT, CDR2 YYEEEE. The CDR3 contains 15 residues. V lost 5 bases and J lost 2, with 16 bases in between.

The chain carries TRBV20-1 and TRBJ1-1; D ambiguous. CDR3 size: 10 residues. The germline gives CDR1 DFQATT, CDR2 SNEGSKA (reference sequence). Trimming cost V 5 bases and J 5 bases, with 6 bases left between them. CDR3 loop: CSADWTEAFF. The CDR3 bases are TGCAGTGCTGACTGGACTGAAGCTTTCTTT.

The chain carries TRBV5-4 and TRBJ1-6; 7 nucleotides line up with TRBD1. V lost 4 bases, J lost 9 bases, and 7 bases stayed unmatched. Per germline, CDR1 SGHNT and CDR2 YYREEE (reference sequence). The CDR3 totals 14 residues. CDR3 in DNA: TGTGCCAGCAGCGGTACCGGGACAGCTTCACCCCTCCACTTT. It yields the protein CASSGTGTASPLHF. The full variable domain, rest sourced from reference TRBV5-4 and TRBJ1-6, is ETGVTQSPTHLIKTRGQQVTLRCSSQSGHNTVSWYQQALGQGPQFIFQYYREEENGRGNFPPRFSGLQFPNYSSELNVNALELDDSALYLCASSGTGTASPLHFGNGTRLTVT.

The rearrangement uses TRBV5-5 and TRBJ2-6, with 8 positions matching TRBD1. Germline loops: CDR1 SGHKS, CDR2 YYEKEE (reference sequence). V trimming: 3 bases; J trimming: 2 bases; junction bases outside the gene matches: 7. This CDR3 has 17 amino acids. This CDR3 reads CASSSGQGVPGANVLTF. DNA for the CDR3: TGTGCCAGCAGCTCCGGACAGGGTGTCCCTGGGGCCAACGTCCTGACTTTC. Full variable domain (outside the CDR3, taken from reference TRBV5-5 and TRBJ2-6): DAGVTQSPTHLIKTRGQQVTLRCSPISGHKSVSWYQQVLGQGPQFIFQYYEKEERGRGNFPDRFSARQFPNYSSELNVNALLLGDSALYLCASSSGQGVPGANVLTFGAGSRLTVL.

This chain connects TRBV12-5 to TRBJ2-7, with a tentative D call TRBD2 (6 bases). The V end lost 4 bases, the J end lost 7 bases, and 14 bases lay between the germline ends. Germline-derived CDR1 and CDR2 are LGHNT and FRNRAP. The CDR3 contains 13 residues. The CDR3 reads CASGWGVPEEQYF. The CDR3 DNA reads TGTGCTAGTGGTTGGGGGGTCCCGGAGGAGCAGTACTTC.

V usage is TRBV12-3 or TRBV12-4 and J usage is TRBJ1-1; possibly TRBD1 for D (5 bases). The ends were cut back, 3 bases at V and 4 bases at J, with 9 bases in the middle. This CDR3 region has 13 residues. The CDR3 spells CASSFQGFTEAFF. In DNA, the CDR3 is TGTGCCAGCAGTTTTCAGGGATTCACTGAAGCTTTCTTT.

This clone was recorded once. The CDR3 is CASSRSDSMNTEAFF. The CDR3 bases are TGTGCCAGCAGCCGCTCGGACAGCATGAACACTGAAGCTTTCTTT. The chain is built from TRBV11-2 and TRBJ1-1, with a tentative D call TRBD1 (6 bases). This CDR3 contains 15 residues. V was pared by 5 bases and J by 0 bases, with 13 bases between. Germline V gives CDR1 SGHAT, CDR2 FQNNGV. Supplemented by reference TRBV11-2 and TRBJ1-1, the full variable domain reads EAGVAQSPRYKIIEKRQSVAFWCNPISGHATLYWYQQILGQGPKLLIQFQNNGVVDDSQLPKDRFSAERLKGVDSTLKIQPAKLEDSAVYLCASSRSDSMNTEAFFGQGTRLTVV.

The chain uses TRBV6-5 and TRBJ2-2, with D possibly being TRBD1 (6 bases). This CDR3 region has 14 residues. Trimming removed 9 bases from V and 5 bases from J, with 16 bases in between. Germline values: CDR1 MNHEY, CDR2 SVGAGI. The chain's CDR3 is CASKQGWGTGELFF. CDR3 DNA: TGTGCCAGTAAACAGGGATGGGGAACCGGGGAGCTGTTTTTT.

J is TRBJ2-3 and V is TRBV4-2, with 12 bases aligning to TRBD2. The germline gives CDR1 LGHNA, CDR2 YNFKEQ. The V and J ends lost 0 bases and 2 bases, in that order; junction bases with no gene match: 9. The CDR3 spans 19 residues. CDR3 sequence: CASSQEAGLAGPLTDTQYF. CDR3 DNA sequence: TGTGCCAGCAGCCAAGAGGCGGGACTAGCGGGCCCCCTCACAGATACGCAGTATTTT.

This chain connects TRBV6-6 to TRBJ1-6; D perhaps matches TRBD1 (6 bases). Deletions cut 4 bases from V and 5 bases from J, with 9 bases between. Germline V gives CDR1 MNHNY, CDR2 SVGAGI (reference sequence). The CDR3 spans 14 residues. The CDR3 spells CASSWDNNNSPLHF. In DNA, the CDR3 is TGTGCCAGCAGTTGGGACAACAATAATTCACCCCTCCACTTT.

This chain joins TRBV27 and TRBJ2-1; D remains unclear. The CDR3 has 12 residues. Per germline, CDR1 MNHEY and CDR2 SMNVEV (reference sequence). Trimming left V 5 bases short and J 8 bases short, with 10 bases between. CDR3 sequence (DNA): TGTGCCAGCAGTCGTGTAACAGATGAGCAGTTCTTC. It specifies CASSRVTDEQFF.

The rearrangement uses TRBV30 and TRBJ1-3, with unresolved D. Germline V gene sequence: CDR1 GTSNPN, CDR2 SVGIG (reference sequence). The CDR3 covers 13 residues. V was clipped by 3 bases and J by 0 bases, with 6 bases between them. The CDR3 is CAWRGSSGNTIYF. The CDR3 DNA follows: TGTGCCTGGAGAGGGAGCTCTGGAAACACCATATATTTT.

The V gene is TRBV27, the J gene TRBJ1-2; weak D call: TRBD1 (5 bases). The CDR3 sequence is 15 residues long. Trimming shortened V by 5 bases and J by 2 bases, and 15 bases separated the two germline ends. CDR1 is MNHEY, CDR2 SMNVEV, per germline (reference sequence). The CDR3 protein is CASSPGWEGNYGYTF. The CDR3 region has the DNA TGTGCCAGCAGTCCCGGTTGGGAGGGGAACTATGGCTACACCTTC.

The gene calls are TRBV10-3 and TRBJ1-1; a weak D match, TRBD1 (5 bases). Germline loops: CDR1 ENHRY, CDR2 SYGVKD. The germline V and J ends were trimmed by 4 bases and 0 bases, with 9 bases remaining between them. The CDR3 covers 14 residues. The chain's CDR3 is CAISVGGMNTEAFF. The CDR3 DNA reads TGTGCCATCAGTGTGGGGGGTATGAACACTGAAGCTTTCTTT.

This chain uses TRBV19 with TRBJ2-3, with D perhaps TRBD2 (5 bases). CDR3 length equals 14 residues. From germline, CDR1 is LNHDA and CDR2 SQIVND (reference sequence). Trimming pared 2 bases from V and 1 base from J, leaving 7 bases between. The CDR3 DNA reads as TGTGCCAGTAGTATAAAGGGAGGCACAGATACGCAGTATTTT. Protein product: CASSIKGGTDTQYF.

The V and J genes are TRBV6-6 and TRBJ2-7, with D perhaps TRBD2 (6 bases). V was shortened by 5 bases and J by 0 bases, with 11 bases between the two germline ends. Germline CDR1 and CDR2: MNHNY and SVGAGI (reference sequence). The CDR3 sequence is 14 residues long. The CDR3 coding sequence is TGTGCCAGCAGTCCCGGGGGAGTCTCCTACGAGCAGTACTTC. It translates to CASSPGGVSYEQYF.

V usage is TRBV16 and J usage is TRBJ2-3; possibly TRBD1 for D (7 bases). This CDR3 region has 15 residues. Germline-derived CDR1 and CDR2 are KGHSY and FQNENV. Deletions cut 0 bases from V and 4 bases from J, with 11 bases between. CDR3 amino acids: CASSQSGRGADTQYF. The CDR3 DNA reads TGTGCCAGCAGCCAATCCGGCAGGGGGGCAGATACGCAGTATTTT.

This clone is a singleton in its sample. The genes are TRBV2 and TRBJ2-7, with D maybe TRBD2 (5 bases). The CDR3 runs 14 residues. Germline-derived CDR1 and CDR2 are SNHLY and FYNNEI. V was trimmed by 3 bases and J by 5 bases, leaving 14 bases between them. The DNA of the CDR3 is TGTGCCAGCAGTGAGACGGGATCGGCCCACGAGCAGTACTTC. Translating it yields CASSETGSAHEQYF.

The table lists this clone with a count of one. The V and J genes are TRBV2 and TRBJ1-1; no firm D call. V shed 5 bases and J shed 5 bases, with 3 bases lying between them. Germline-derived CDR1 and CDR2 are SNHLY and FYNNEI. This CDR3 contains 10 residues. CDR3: CASSLTEAFF. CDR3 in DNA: TGTGCCAGCAGTTTAACTGAAGCTTTCTTT.

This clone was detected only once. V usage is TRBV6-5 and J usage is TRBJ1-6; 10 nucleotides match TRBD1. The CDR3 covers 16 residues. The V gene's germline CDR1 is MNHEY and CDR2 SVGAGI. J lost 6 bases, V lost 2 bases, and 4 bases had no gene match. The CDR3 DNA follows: TGTGCCAGCAGTTACGGGACAGGGGCTATTAATTCACCCCTCCACTTT. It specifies CASSYGTGAINSPLHF.

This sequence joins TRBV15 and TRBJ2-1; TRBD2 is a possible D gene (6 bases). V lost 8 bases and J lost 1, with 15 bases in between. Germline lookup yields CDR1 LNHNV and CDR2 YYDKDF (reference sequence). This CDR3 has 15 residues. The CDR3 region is CATRQSRGSYNEQFF. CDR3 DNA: TGTGCCACCCGCCAGTCGCGGGGATCCTACAATGAGCAGTTCTTC.

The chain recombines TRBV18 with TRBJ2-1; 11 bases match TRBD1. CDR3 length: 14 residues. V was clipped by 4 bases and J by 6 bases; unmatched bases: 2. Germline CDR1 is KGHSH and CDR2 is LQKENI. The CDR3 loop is CASSLGTGGNEQFF. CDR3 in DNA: TGTGCCAGCTCACTTGGGACAGGGGGCAATGAGCAGTTCTTC.

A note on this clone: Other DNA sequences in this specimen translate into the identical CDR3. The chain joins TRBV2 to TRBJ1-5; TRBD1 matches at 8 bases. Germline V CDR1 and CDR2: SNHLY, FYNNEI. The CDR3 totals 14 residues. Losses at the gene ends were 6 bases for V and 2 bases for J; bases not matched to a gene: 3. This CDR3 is CASSGTGGNQPQHF. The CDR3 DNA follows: TGTGCCAGCAGCGGGACAGGCGGCAATCAGCCCCAGCATTTT.

The CDR3 DNA reads as TGTGCCAGACCCAGGGGGCGCGATCAGCCCCAGCATTTT. Its protein is CARPRGRDQPQHF. The rearrangement joins TRBV6-5 to TRBJ1-5, with 8 bases matching TRBD1. J lost 5 bases, V lost 9 bases, and 6 bases had no gene match. The length of the CDR3 is 13 residues. Looked up from germline, CDR1 is MNHEY and CDR2 is SVGAGI.

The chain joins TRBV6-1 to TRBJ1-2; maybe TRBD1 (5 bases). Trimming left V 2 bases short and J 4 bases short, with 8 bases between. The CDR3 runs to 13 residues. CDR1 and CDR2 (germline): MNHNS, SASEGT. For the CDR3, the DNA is TGTGCCAGCAGTGAACACAGGTTCTATGGCTACACCTTC. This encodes CASSEHRFYGYTF.

In DNA form, the CDR3 reads TGTGCCAGCAGCTTGGTCGGGACAGGAACACATGGCTACACCTTC. It translates to CASSLVGTGTHGYTF. This chain joins TRBV5-4 and TRBJ1-2; 8 bases match TRBD1. Trimming at V came to 0 bases and at J to 6 bases, leaving 7 bases not matched to a gene. The CDR3 spans 15 residues. Germline V gives CDR1 SGHNT, CDR2 YYREEE (reference sequence).